These 5 T cell receptor beta chains originate from one sample sequenced in a study of blood T cells in healthy people across ages. Alongside a J-beta primer mix, a sample-barcoded 5' primer served in a second PCR lasting 7 to 11 cycles. Using its own MiXCR run on the 5' RACE reads, TCRdb lists one record per CDR3 protein. The sample holds roughly 1.4 million distinct CDR3 sequences, around 59% seen once. Sequenced sample: blood. The receptors were sampled from a man between 18 and 35 years old in good health.

This clonotype has just one count. V gene TRBV14 combines with J gene TRBJ2-7; D uncertain. This CDR3 region has 12 residues. Per germline, CDR1 SGHDN and CDR2 FVKESK. The V end was cut by 4 bases, the J end by 4 bases, with 8 bases between. In DNA, the CDR3 is TGTGCCAGCAGCCGGTATCCTTACGAGCAGTACTTC. Translation gives CASSRYPYEQYF.

The chain uses TRBV27 and TRBJ1-2; D is uncertain. The CDR3 has 14 amino acids. Germline-derived CDR1 and CDR2 are MNHEY and SMNVEV (reference sequence). The V end lost 0 bases, the J end lost 1 base, and 6 bases lay between the germline ends. CDR3 sequence: CASSLSGINYGYTF. Here the CDR3 DNA reads TGTGCCAGCAGTTTATCGGGGATTAACTATGGCTACACCTTC.

This clonotype turned up a few times. The rearrangement joins TRBV6-2 or TRBV6-3 to TRBJ1-1; 8 bases match TRBD1. The V and J ends lost 6 bases and 3 bases, in that order; junction bases with no gene match: 9. Germline V gene lookup returns CDR1 MNHEY and CDR2 SVGEGT. The CDR3 contains 15 residues. The CDR3 DNA sequence: TGTGCCAGCAGGGGGTCAGGGGGCGCGGACACTGAAGCTTTCTTT. This sequence encodes CASRGSGGADTEAFF.

The rearrangement uses TRBV29-1 and TRBJ2-5, with a weak D call TRBD2 (5 bases). This CDR3 has 12 residues. CDR1 is SQVTM and CDR2 is ANQGSEA in the germline V gene. V dropped 3 bases and J dropped 11 bases, with 16 bases sitting between them. The CDR3 sequence: CSVESGGSEQYF. CDR3 coding DNA: TGCAGCGTTGAGTCGGGCGGGTCGGAGCAGTACTTC. Looking up the rest from reference TRBV29-1 and TRBJ2-5 gives the full variable domain: SAVISQKPSRDICQRGTSLTIQCQVDSQVTMMFWYRQQPGQSLTLIATANQGSEATYESGFVIDKFPISRPNLTFSTLTVSNMSPEDSSIYLCSVESGGSEQYFGPGTRLLVL.

J is TRBJ1-2 and V is TRBV15, with 8 bases lining up with TRBD1. CDR1 is LNHNV, CDR2 YYDKDF, per germline (reference sequence). The CDR3 contains 13 residues. J lost 8 bases, V lost 5 bases, and 7 bases had no gene match. CDR3 nucleotide sequence: TGTGCCACCAGCCCTCAGGGGGCGCGAGGCTACACCTTC. Translating it yields CATSPQGARGYTF.